The 27 T cell receptor beta chains given below trace back to one sample, sequenced in a study of T cells in Graves' hyperthyroidism and ophthalmopathy (dated by TCRdb to about 2019). Library preparation was by multiplex PCR. Data came from an Illumina HiSeq 2000. The TCR beta CDR3 regions were amplified from the RNA transcripts. A first-round RT-PCR of the TCR CDR3 used the HTBI primer set with the Qiagen OneStep RT-PCR kit. Using fastp at Q25 and MiXCR, TCRdb reprocessed the public reads and kept productive beta chains. Every entry covers one CDR3 protein and lists the most common genes and DNA from its rows. The sample table shows approximately 410,000 distinct CDR3 sequences, and roughly 15% are seen once. The ten largest clones represent more than 4.5% of the sample. The specimen sequenced was blood. These receptors originate from a woman aged 18-29 years with Graves' hyperthyroidism.

This chain links TRBV6-1 with TRBJ2-3; D remains unclear. CDR1 and CDR2 (germline): MNHNS, SASEGT. This CDR3 has 15 residues. With 5 bases removed from V and 2 bases from J, the gap between germline ends came to 14 bases. The CDR3 loop is CASSPATRPTDTQYF. CDR3 DNA sequence: TGTGCCAGCAGTCCGGCTACTCGCCCCACAGATACGCAGTATTTT.

This clonotype was observed many times. V is TRBV12-3 or TRBV12-4 and J is TRBJ1-1; 9 nucleotides agree with TRBD1. V dropped 1 base and J dropped 5; count of bases not matched to a gene: 8. The CDR3 spans 16 residues. In DNA, the CDR3 is TGTGCCAGCAGTTTAGGGGGACAGGGCTTTAGGACTGAAGCTTTCTTT. This codes for CASSLGGQGFRTEAFF.

The chain employs TRBV7-6 and TRBJ1-4; tentative D call: TRBD1 (5 bases). The V gene's germline CDR1 is SGHVS and CDR2 FNYEAQ. Trimming took off 4 bases at V and 6 bases at J, with 15 bases between the two ends. This CDR3 spans 15 amino acids. The CDR3: CASSSNLGTDEKLFF. The CDR3 DNA sequence: TGTGCCAGCAGCTCCAACTTAGGGACCGATGAAAAACTGTTTTTT.

At least ten counts were recorded for this clonotype. The chain recombines TRBV6-2 or TRBV6-3 with TRBJ1-5; D call uncertain. The CDR3 extends over 15 amino acids. The germline V gene has CDR1 MNHEY and CDR2 SVGEGT. Trimming stripped 4 bases from V and 3 bases from J, with 13 bases between. The chain's CDR3 is CASSSPPVANQPQHF. CDR3 coding DNA: TGTGCCAGCAGTTCCCCCCCGGTGGCCAATCAGCCCCAGCATTTT.

This clonotype was counted at least ten times. The rearrangement joins TRBV6-1 to TRBJ2-1; D ambiguous. Germline-derived CDR1 and CDR2 are MNHNS and SASEGT. Trimming cost V 3 bases and J 6 bases, with 12 bases left between them. The CDR3 has 14 residues. The CDR3 nucleotides read TGTGCCAGCAGTGAGGCCAGGATGGGCAATGAGCAGTTCTTC. Protein sequence: CASSEARMGNEQFF.

This clonotype was seen repeatedly, ten times or more. The rearrangement links TRBV2 to TRBJ1-1; D gene unclear. The V end was cut by 0 bases, the J end by 4 bases, with 12 bases between. The CDR3 is 15 amino acids. Germline CDR1 is SNHLY and CDR2 is FYNNEI. The chain's CDR3 is CASSEALQGRTEAFF. The CDR3, as DNA: TGTGCCAGCAGTGAAGCATTGCAAGGGCGCACTGAAGCTTTCTTT.

Ten or more counts support this clonotype. The chain uses TRBV10-3 and TRBJ2-7, with a possible D match to TRBD1 (5 bases). CDR1 and CDR2 from the germline V gene are ENHRY and SYGVKD. The CDR3 extends over 14 amino acids. Deletions cut 3 bases from V and 2 bases from J, with 11 bases between. CDR3 coding DNA: TGTGCCATCAGTGATCTTGGACAAACCTACGAGCAGTACTTC. Translating gives CAISDLGQTYEQYF.

There are many counts of this clonotype. The chain has TRBV28 and TRBJ2-5; 7 bases are a match to TRBD2. The CDR3 loop spans 16 amino acids. The germline V gene encodes CDR1 MDHEN and CDR2 SYDVKM. Trimming took 7 bases from V and 5 from J; bases not matched to a gene: 16. The CDR3 protein is CASTFPRGGSVETQYF. The CDR3 coding sequence is TGTGCCAGCACCTTCCCCAGAGGCGGGAGTGTCGAGACCCAGTACTTC.

V and J are TRBV20-1 and TRBJ2-7, with TRBD1 matching 12 bases. CDR3 length equals 12 residues. J was trimmed by 6 bases and V by 8 bases; bases with no gene match: 5. CDR1 is DFQATT and CDR2 is SNEGSKA in the germline V gene (reference sequence). The CDR3 sequence is CSQGQGAREQYF. The DNA for the CDR3 is TGCAGTCAGGGACAGGGGGCACGCGAGCAGTACTTC.

Ten or more counts support this clonotype. The chain links TRBV6-1 to TRBJ1-2, with a tentative D call TRBD1 (5 bases). CDR1 MNHNS and CDR2 SASEGT come from the germline V gene. CDR3 length: 11 amino acids. Trimming cost V 5 bases and J 7 bases, with 8 bases left between them. In DNA form, the CDR3 reads TGTGCCAGCAGTCCGGGACTTGGCTACACCTTC. It codes for CASSPGLGYTF.

The sample holds one count of this clonotype. The chain carries TRBV20-1 and TRBJ2-5, with D possibly being TRBD1 or TRBD2 (5 bases each). The CDR3 is made up of 15 amino acids. Germline CDR1 DFQATT, CDR2 SNEGSKA (reference sequence). Deletions cut 5 bases from V and 1 base from J, with 17 bases between. The CDR3: CSAFIWGSSQETQYF. The CDR3 coding sequence is TGCAGTGCTTTTATATGGGGGAGCAGCCAAGAGACCCAGTACTTC.

This clonotype was seen repeatedly, ten times or more. V usage is TRBV24-1 and J usage is TRBJ2-2, with 9 bases lining up with TRBD1. This CDR3 is built from 16 residues. Germline trimming cut 3 bases from V and 1 base from J; bases unmatched to any gene: 2. The germline gives CDR1 KGHDR, CDR2 SFDVKD. The CDR3 DNA reads TGTGCCACCAGTGATCCGGGACAGGGGAACACCGGGGAGCTGTTTTTT. This sequence encodes CATSDPGQGNTGELFF.

The genes are TRBV24-1 and TRBJ2-7; 7 nucleotides align to TRBD2. The V segment lost 4 bases and the J segment 6 bases; nucleotides outside the gene matches: 5. Germline CDR1 and CDR2: KGHDR and SFDVKD. The CDR3 extends over 13 amino acids. The CDR3 region is CATSEAGVGEQYF. CDR3 bases: TGTGCCACCAGTGAGGCGGGAGTAGGCGAGCAGTACTTC.

This clonotype has a handful of counts. The chain recombines TRBV19 with TRBJ2-1, with D maybe TRBD2 (7 bases). Germline CDR1 reads LNHDA; CDR2 reads SQIVND (reference sequence). Trimming stripped 3 bases from V and 6 bases from J, with 18 bases between. The CDR3 consists of 16 residues. In nucleotides, the CDR3 is TGTGCCAGTAGTATGGGGGGGGGCCTTCCACCCAATGAGCAGTTCTTC. It translates to CASSMGGGLPPNEQFF.

This clonotype was observed many times. V gene TRBV5-1 combines with J gene TRBJ2-7; 8 positions match TRBD2. The CDR3 has 15 amino acids. CDR1 is SGHRS and CDR2 is YFSETQ in the germline V gene. Trimming cost V 0 bases and J 5 bases; bases outside gene matches: 7. The CDR3 region is CASSLALREADEQYF. The DNA for the CDR3 is TGCGCCAGCAGCTTGGCCTTGCGGGAGGCCGACGAGCAGTACTTC.

This clonotype appeared a few times. This clone may be a read error of a much larger clone one base away. The chain employs TRBV12-3 or TRBV12-4 and TRBJ2-7, with 10 positions matching TRBD2. Trimming removed 6 bases from V and 6 bases from J; junction bases left unmatched: 5. The CDR3 is 13 residues long. CDR3 protein: CASRPSGSSEQYF. CDR3 DNA: TGTGCCAGCAGGCCTAGCGGGAGCTCCGAGCAGTACTTC.

This clonotype was seen at least ten times. The chain couples TRBV7-9 to TRBJ2-7, with D unclear. The CDR3 covers 14 residues. V lost 2 bases to trimming and J lost 2 bases, with 10 bases between them. Germline values: CDR1 SEHNR, CDR2 FQNEAQ (reference sequence). This CDR3 reads CASSLKDKPYEQYF. Here the CDR3 DNA reads TGTGCCAGCAGCTTAAAAGACAAACCCTACGAGCAGTACTTC.

The rearrangement uses TRBV7-9 and TRBJ2-6; D not certain. The germline CDR1 and CDR2 sequences are SEHNR and FQNEAQ (reference sequence). Trimming stripped 4 bases from V and 4 bases from J, with 8 bases between. The CDR3 has 14 amino acids. CDR3 in amino acids: CASSWTVGANVLTF. The CDR3 bases are TGTGCCAGCAGCTGGACCGTGGGGGCCAACGTCCTGACTTTC.

Many counts were recorded for this clonotype. The V and J genes are TRBV2 and TRBJ2-3, with D uncertain. V gave up 6 bases and J gave up 2 bases, with 12 bases separating them. The CDR3 spans 14 residues. CDR1 SNHLY and CDR2 FYNNEI come from the germline V gene. CDR3 residues: CASRARATTDTQYF. In DNA, the CDR3 is TGTGCCAGCAGGGCCCGGGCCACCACAGATACGCAGTATTTT.

This clonotype showed up many times. The rearrangement joins TRBV7-2 to TRBJ2-1; TRBD2 agrees at 8 bases. CDR1 is SGHTA, CDR2 FQGNSA, per germline. Trimming at V came to 3 bases and at J to 5 bases, leaving 6 bases not matched to a gene. The CDR3 is 15 amino acids. The CDR3, as DNA: TGTGCCAGCAGCTTGGGCGGGAGGAGTCACAATGAGCAGTTCTTC. This sequence encodes CASSLGGRSHNEQFF.

In this sample, this clonotype turned up many times. The chain links TRBV5-5 to TRBJ1-2, with unresolved D. Per the germline V gene, CDR1 is SGHKS and CDR2 is YYEKEE (reference sequence). V lost 2 bases, J lost 3 bases, and 11 bases lay in between. CDR3 size: 14 residues. The CDR3, as DNA: TGTGCCAGCAGCTTCGACCCAGCTTACTATGGCTACACCTTC. Translating it yields CASSFDPAYYGYTF.

Concerning this clonotype: A single base separates this from a much larger clone, so it may be a read error. This chain links TRBV7-2 with TRBJ2-3; D possibly corresponds to TRBD2 (6 bases). There are 15 residues in the CDR3. The V gene lost 5 bases and the J gene lost 1 base, with 13 bases spanning the gap. Germline loops: CDR1 SGHTA, CDR2 FQGNSA. The CDR3, as DNA: TGTGCCAGCAGCCGGAGCGGGTACGGCACAGATACGCAGTATTTT. It encodes CASSRSGYGTDTQYF.

The V gene is TRBV18, the J gene TRBJ2-1; either TRBD1 or TRBD2 may fit D (5 bases each). The CDR3 extends over 14 amino acids. Per the germline V gene, CDR1 is KGHSH and CDR2 is LQKENI. The V end lost 2 bases, the J end lost 8 bases, and 13 bases lay between the germline ends. This CDR3 reads CASSPWGPQDEQFF. CDR3 nucleotides: TGTGCCAGCTCACCATGGGGACCCCAGGATGAGCAGTTCTTC.

This clonotype was picked up many times. The chain combines TRBV10-3 with TRBJ1-4; 9 bases align to TRBD1. CDR1 is ENHRY and CDR2 is SYGVKD in the germline V gene. J was trimmed by 7 bases and V by 4 bases; bases with no gene match: 1. This CDR3 is built from 13 residues. CDR3 protein: CAISGQGVEKLFF. CDR3 bases: TGTGCCATCAGTGGACAGGGGGTTGAAAAACTGTTTTTT.

The rearrangement links TRBV6-9 to TRBJ2-5; TRBD1 matches at 10 bases. The V segment lost 1 base and the J segment 7 bases; nucleotides outside the gene matches: 6. This CDR3 contains 15 residues. Germline V CDR1 and CDR2: MNHGY, SVAAGI. The CDR3 loop is CASSYFGTGVGTQYF. The CDR3 nucleotides are TGTGCCAGCAGTTATTTCGGGACAGGGGTTGGGACCCAGTACTTC.

This clonotype was recorded at least ten times. The chain combines TRBV20-1 with TRBJ2-1; 8 nucleotides align to TRBD2. The CDR3 spans 14 residues. The ends lost 5 bases at V and 0 bases at J; junction bases unmatched: 3. Looked up from germline, CDR1 is DFQATT and CDR2 is SNEGSKA (reference sequence). CDR3 bases: TGCAGTGCTTTCAGCGGGAGCTCCTACAATGAGCAGTTCTTC. Translation gives CSAFSGSSYNEQFF.

This clonotype appeared many times. The chain couples TRBV28 to TRBJ2-3; 8 positions match TRBD1. Germline CDR1 reads MDHEN; CDR2 reads SYDVKM. CDR3 length: 18 residues. The V segment lost 5 bases and the J segment 7 bases; nucleotides outside the gene matches: 20. The CDR3 spells CASSRTNPDRAPAYTQYF. CDR3 bases: TGTGCCAGCAGTCGCACGAACCCGGACAGGGCGCCGGCTTATACGCAGTATTTT.